The 15 T cell receptor beta chains below all came from one sample that was sequenced in a study of coeliac disease. The data were produced by immunoSEQ multiplex PCR, yet TCRdb's version contains in-frame clones alone and is incomplete. The sample consists of around 9,000 clones, 60% to 80% of them appearing once. The specimen sequenced was lamina propria lymphocytes from the gut. The receptors stem from an older woman with celiac disease.

The chain is built from TRBV5-5 and TRBJ2-4, with a possible D match to TRBD1 (5 bases). The germline V gene has CDR1 SGHKS and CDR2 YYEKEE (reference sequence). The CDR3 totals 16 residues. Deletions cut 4 bases from V and 0 bases from J, with 14 bases between. The CDR3 loop is CASSARRDLAKNIQYF. The CDR3 DNA follows: TGTGCCAGCAGCGCCCGCAGGGATCTAGCCAAAAACATTCAGTACTTC. Variable domain in full (rest from reference TRBV5-5 and TRBJ2-4): DAGVTQSPTHLIKTRGQQVTLRCSPISGHKSVSWYQQVLGQGPQFIFQYYEKEERGRGNFPDRFSARQFPNYSSELNVNALLLGDSALYLCASSARRDLAKNIQYFGAGTRLSVL.

This clone showed up just once. The rearrangement uses TRBV9 and TRBJ2-7, with a tentative D call TRBD1 (5 bases). Germline V gene data show CDR1 as SGDLS and CDR2 as YYNGEE. The CDR3 covers 14 residues. Trimming left V 0 bases short and J 5 bases short, with 12 bases between. CDR3 sequence: CASSVEGAGHEQYF. The CDR3 nucleotides read TGTGCCAGCAGCGTAGAAGGTGCAGGGCACGAGCAGTACTTC.

This clone was detected a few times. J is TRBJ2-1 and V is TRBV18; the D gene is possibly TRBD2 (6 bases). Germline-derived CDR1 and CDR2 are KGHSH and LQKENI. The CDR3 covers 12 residues. The V gene lost 0 bases and the J gene lost 9 bases, with 6 bases spanning the gap. CDR3 in amino acids: CASSPPGGEQFF. The CDR3 DNA reads TGTGCCAGCTCACCACCGGGGGGTGAGCAGTTCTTC.

The count of this clone is one. The chain employs TRBV7-3 and TRBJ1-5, with TRBD1 as a possible D gene (5 bases). CDR3 length equals 13 residues. Per the germline V gene, CDR1 is SGHTA and CDR2 is FQGTGA. V lost 5 bases to trimming and J lost 8 bases, with 13 bases between them. In nucleotides, the CDR3 is TGTGCCAGCAGCGTAAGCGGGGGTAAGCCCCAGCATTTT. It yields the protein CASSVSGGKPQHF.

This clone was counted only a few times. The chain employs TRBV11-3 and TRBJ2-1; D is perhaps TRBD2 (5 bases). This CDR3 spans 13 amino acids. Looked up from germline, CDR1 is SGHNT and CDR2 is YENEEA. V lost 0 bases and J 7 bases, leaving 7 bases between the germline ends. CDR3 sequence reads: CASSLEGGNEQFF. CDR3 nucleotide sequence: TGTGCCAGCAGCTTAGAGGGCGGGAATGAGCAGTTCTTC.

This clone was found a few times. The rearrangement uses TRBV6-7 and TRBJ2-1; TRBD2 matches at 10 bases. TRBV6-7 is classed as an ORF, of uncertain function. The CDR3 contains 18 residues. V lost 6 bases to trimming and J lost 1 base; unmatched junction nucleotides: 12. The CDR3: CASRSGGARILSYNEQFF. CDR3 sequence (DNA): TGTGCCAGCAGAAGCGGGGGGGCCAGAATTCTGTCCTACAATGAGCAGTTCTTC.

The rearrangement links TRBV11-1 to TRBJ1-2, with D possibly matching TRBD1 (6 bases). With 1 base removed from V and 4 bases from J, the gap between germline ends came to 10 bases. Germline loops: CDR1 SGHAT, CDR2 FQDESV (reference sequence). The CDR3 sequence is 14 residues long. Written as DNA, the CDR3 is TGTGCCAGCAGCTTAGGGACAGCTTCCTATGGCTACACCTTC. Its translation is CASSLGTASYGYTF.

This clone has only one observation. The J gene is TRBJ1-1, the V gene TRBV28, with 7 bases identical to TRBD1. The CDR3 is 13 residues long. Losses at the gene ends were 4 bases for V and 3 bases for J; bases not matched to a gene: 2. Looked up from germline, CDR1 is MDHEN and CDR2 is SYDVKM. The CDR3 DNA reads as TGTGCCAGCAGTTACAGGGGTGACACTGAAGCTTTCTTT. Encoded protein: CASSYRGDTEAFF.

J is TRBJ2-1 and V is TRBV27; 7 nucleotides agree with TRBD2. The length of the CDR3 is 15 residues. Germline V gene lookup returns CDR1 MNHEY and CDR2 SMNVEV (reference sequence). The V and J ends lost 4 bases and 2 bases, in that order; junction bases with no gene match: 5. CDR3 nucleotide sequence: TGTGCCAGCAGTTGGGGCGGGGGAGCCTACAATGAGCAGTTCTTC. Translated: CASSWGGGAYNEQFF.

V is TRBV5-4 and J is TRBJ2-5; a weak D match, TRBD2 (5 bases). The CDR3 sequence is 14 residues long. In germline, CDR1 is SGHNT, CDR2 YYREEE (reference sequence). V was clipped by 3 bases and J by 5 bases, with 14 bases between them. CDR3 residues: CASSSGNFEETQYF. The CDR3 nucleotides read TGTGCCAGCAGCTCGGGGAATTTCGAGGAGACCCAGTACTTC.

J is TRBJ1-1 and V is TRBV6-1, with D uncertain. Trimming stripped 4 bases from V and 6 bases from J, with 9 bases between. This CDR3 has 12 amino acids. Germline CDR1 MNHNS, CDR2 SASEGT. Here the CDR3 DNA reads TGTGCCAGCAGTGCCGAGCGGCCTGAAGCTTTCTTT. It yields the protein CASSAERPEAFF.

CDR3 sequence (DNA): TGTGCCAGCAGCTTAAATGGACAAGGCGATGAGCAGTTCTTC. It encodes CASSLNGQGDEQFF. This sequence joins TRBV7-3 and TRBJ2-1, with D perhaps TRBD1 (5 bases). Trimming took 1 base from V and 8 from J, leaving 12 bases between them. The CDR3 runs to 14 residues. The germline CDR1 and CDR2 sequences are SGHTA and FQGTGA.

The V gene is TRBV9, the J gene TRBJ2-1, with 8 bases fitting TRBD2. There are 15 residues in the CDR3. Unmatched junction bases numbered 5, after V lost 4 bases and J lost 2 bases. Germline V gene sequence: CDR1 SGDLS, CDR2 YYNGEE. Here the CDR3 reads CASSLLAVPYNEQFF. The CDR3 nucleotides are TGTGCCAGCAGCTTACTAGCGGTACCCTACAATGAGCAGTTCTTC.

This clone was observed a few times. The rearrangement links TRBV5-1 to TRBJ2-1; 14 bases are shared with TRBD2. Trimming cost V 1 base and J 4 bases; bases outside gene matches: 4. The CDR3 contains 17 residues. Germline loops: CDR1 SGHRS, CDR2 YFSETQ. The CDR3, as DNA: TGCGCCAGCAGCTTGTGGACTAGCGGGAGGTTTTACAATGAGCAGTTCTTC. Translated: CASSLWTSGRFYNEQFF.

This clone was found once. CDR3 in amino acids: CASTPGLTNEQFF. The CDR3 coding sequence is TGTGCCAGCACTCCTGGGCTGACAAATGAGCAGTTCTTC. The chain is built from TRBV28 and TRBJ2-1; D gene unclear. The CDR3 is 13 residues long. Per the germline V gene, CDR1 is MDHEN and CDR2 is SYDVKM. V was pared by 7 bases and J by 7 bases, with 14 bases between.